The 24 T cell receptor beta chains below all came from one sample that was sequenced in a study of regulatory T cells in long-lasting Graves disease. In building TCR beta libraries, iRepertoire HTBI primers were used together with Arm-PCR of CDR3 regions. MiXCR was run by TCRdb on the multiplex PCR reads, yielding one entry per CDR3 protein. The sample includes a few hundred thousand distinct CDR3 sequences, roughly 17% of them seen just once. The time point was: newly diagnosed GD, antithyroid drugs for less than 3 months. Scientists built the TCR library using RNA that was extracted from PBMCs. The sample also formed part of further work on T cells in Graves' hyperthyroidism and ophthalmopathy.

The sample was peripheral blood mononuclear cells (PBMCs), taken at new diagnosis, from a patient treated with antithyroid drugs. Receptors were obtained from a man aged 40-49 years with Graves disease.

In its sample, this clonotype was seen a few times. The rearrangement uses TRBV3-1 and TRBJ2-4; 9 bases align to TRBD2. V gave up 4 bases and J gave up 6 bases; unmatched junction bases: 10. Germline V gene sequence: CDR1 LGHDT, CDR2 YNNKEL (reference sequence). CDR3 length: 16 residues. In DNA, the CDR3 is TGTGCCAGCAGCCTTCGCGGGGGGGGACTTGGAAACATTCAGTACTTC. This translates into CASSLRGGGLGNIQYF.

The V call is TRBV5-5, the J call TRBJ2-5, with 8 nucleotides matching TRBD2. This CDR3 contains 16 residues. Germline V gives CDR1 SGHKS, CDR2 YYEKEE (reference sequence). V lost 0 bases to trimming and J lost 5 bases; unmatched junction nucleotides: 9. The CDR3 sequence is CASSLDRGGRPETQYF. The CDR3 nucleotides are TGTGCCAGCAGCTTGGACCGGGGGGGACGCCCGGAGACCCAGTACTTC.

The sample holds a few counts of this clonotype. A far bigger clonotype differs at one base, so this is likely a read error. This chain joins TRBV20-1 and TRBJ2-1, with D hard to call. The CDR3 is 14 residues long. Germline values: CDR1 DFQATT, CDR2 SNEGSKA (reference sequence). The germline V and J ends were trimmed by 8 bases and 10 bases, with 24 bases remaining between them. In nucleotides, the CDR3 is TGCAGTCTTTTGGACCGGCAGGTGGTGGGCGAGCAGTTCTTC. The encoded protein is CSLLDRQVVGEQFF.

This clonotype was counted between two and nine times. This rearrangement joins TRBV27 to TRBJ2-3, with 10 positions matching TRBD2. CDR1 is MNHEY and CDR2 is SMNVEV in the germline V gene (reference sequence). The CDR3 has 16 amino acids. The junction had 7 bases not matched to a gene; V was cut back by 5 bases and J by 2 bases. CDR3 amino acids: CASSSPTSGSTDTQYF. The CDR3 nucleotides read TGTGCCAGCAGTAGTCCGACTAGCGGGTCCACAGATACGCAGTATTTT.

This clonotype is medium-sized by share. The chain is built from TRBV30 and TRBJ1-2, with TRBD1 as a possible D gene (5 bases). Trimming cost V 0 bases and J 3 bases, with 8 bases left between them. The CDR3 consists of 13 residues. The germline V gene has CDR1 GTSNPN and CDR2 SVGIG (reference sequence). DNA of the CDR3: TGTGCCTGGAGTGTTGGACATTACTATGGCTACACCTTC. It specifies CAWSVGHYYGYTF.

J is TRBJ2-7 and V is TRBV27; TRBD1 agrees at 8 bases. Losses at the gene ends were 1 base for V and 0 bases for J; bases not matched to a gene: 14. Per germline, CDR1 MNHEY and CDR2 SMNVEV (reference sequence). The CDR3 sequence is 19 residues long. CDR3 loop: CASSLFSGGPLSHSYEQYF. The CDR3 coding sequence is TGTGCCAGCAGTTTATTTTCAGGGGGCCCCTTATCGCACTCCTACGAGCAGTACTTC.

This chain connects TRBV6-2 or TRBV6-3 to TRBJ2-3; unclear D gene. Germline assignment: CDR1 MNHEY and CDR2 SVGEGT. This CDR3 spans 14 amino acids. The V and J ends lost 6 bases and 0 bases respectively, with 10 bases between them. This CDR3 is CASSSRISTDTQYF. The CDR3 bases are TGTGCCAGCAGCAGCCGAATTAGCACAGATACGCAGTATTTT.

This clonotype was found many times. The rearrangement links TRBV20-1 to TRBJ2-7; D tentatively fits TRBD1 or TRBD2 (6 bases each). Deletions cut 6 bases from V and 0 bases from J, with 18 bases between. The germline V gene encodes CDR1 DFQATT and CDR2 SNEGSKA (reference sequence). This CDR3 comprises 15 residues. The CDR3 loop is CSALKGGGRSYEQYF. The DNA for the CDR3 is TGCAGTGCCCTTAAAGGTGGGGGGCGCTCCTACGAGCAGTACTTC.

In this sample, this clonotype turned up many times. This chain uses TRBV5-4 with TRBJ1-2; a weak D match, TRBD1 (5 bases). Trimming cost V 4 bases and J 1 base, with 8 bases left between them. Germline lookup yields CDR1 SGHNT and CDR2 YYREEE (reference sequence). CDR3 length equals 13 residues. CDR3 nucleotide sequence: TGTGCCAGCAGCCCAGGACATAACTATGGCTACACCTTC. It codes for CASSPGHNYGYTF.

This clonotype was detected many times. The chain joins TRBV11-2 to TRBJ1-4; no definite D call. V was trimmed by 1 base and J by 3 bases, leaving 3 bases between them. The CDR3 totals 13 residues. Per germline, CDR1 SGHAT and CDR2 FQNNGV. In nucleotides, the CDR3 is TGTGCCAGCAGCTTAGGACCTAATGAAAAACTGTTTTTT. Translated, it gives CASSLGPNEKLFF. The complete variable domain, with remaining parts taken from reference TRBV11-2 and TRBJ1-4, reads EAGVAQSPRYKIIEKRQSVAFWCNPISGHATLYWYQQILGQGPKLLIQFQNNGVVDDSQLPKDRFSAERLKGVDSTLKIQPAKLEDSAVYLCASSLGPNEKLFFGSGTQLSVL.

The chain employs TRBV6-1 and TRBJ2-2, with unresolved D. The CDR3 is made up of 16 amino acids. From germline, CDR1 is MNHNS and CDR2 SASEGT. The ends were cut back, 5 bases at V and 2 bases at J, with 15 bases in the middle. The CDR3 sequence is CASSNGRNLNTGELFF. The CDR3, as DNA: TGTGCCAGCAGTAACGGACGGAATCTAAACACCGGGGAGCTGTTTTTT.

In its sample, this clonotype was seen many times. The chain uses TRBV2 and TRBJ1-5, with D possibly matching TRBD1 (5 bases). The CDR3 runs to 15 residues. The germline V and J ends were trimmed by 3 bases and 6 bases, with 15 bases remaining between them. Germline lookup yields CDR1 SNHLY and CDR2 FYNNEI. CDR3 DNA sequence: TGTGCCAGCAGTGAGGGGCAGGCACTTAGTCAGCCCCAGCATTTT. It yields the protein CASSEGQALSQPQHF.

Many counts were recorded for this clonotype. The chain joins TRBV28 to TRBJ2-2; TRBD2 agrees at 9 bases. The V gene end was trimmed by 8 bases and the J gene end by 6 bases; junction bases not matched to a gene: 7. The CDR3 consists of 14 residues. CDR1 and CDR2 (germline): MDHEN, SYDVKM. CDR3 residues: CASGGGGASGELFF. In nucleotides, the CDR3 is TGTGCCAGCGGGGGCGGGGGGGCCTCCGGGGAGCTGTTTTTT.

This clonotype occurred many times. V and J are TRBV5-1 and TRBJ2-5; maybe TRBD2 (5 bases). V lost 6 bases and J 5 bases, leaving 23 bases between the germline ends. Germline CDR1 is SGHRS and CDR2 is YFSETQ. The CDR3 loop spans 16 amino acids. In DNA form, the CDR3 reads TGCGCCAGCATGGCGGGCGCCGGCGGCTCCGAGGAGACCCAGTACTTC. Translation gives CASMAGAGGSEETQYF.

There are many counts of this clonotype. This chain links TRBV27 with TRBJ2-3, with D possibly matching TRBD1 (6 bases). In germline, CDR1 is MNHEY, CDR2 SMNVEV (reference sequence). This CDR3 is built from 14 residues. Trimming shortened V by 5 bases and J by 1 base, and 10 bases separated the two germline ends. CDR3 bases: TGTGCCAGCAGTGCCTGGACAGGCACAGATACGCAGTATTTT. Amino acids: CASSAWTGTDTQYF.

This clonotype was recorded a few times. V is TRBV20-1 and J is TRBJ1-6; D unclear. V gave up 4 bases and J gave up 1 base, with 5 bases separating them. CDR3 length: 13 residues. The germline CDR1 and CDR2 sequences are DFQATT and SNEGSKA (reference sequence). CDR3 DNA: TGCAGTGCTAAAGGGTCCTATAATTCACCCCTCCACTTT. Protein: CSAKGSYNSPLHF.

This clonotype was seen a handful of times. J is TRBJ2-7 and V is TRBV5-1; 8 nucleotides line up with TRBD1. The V segment lost 0 bases and the J segment 6 bases; nucleotides outside the gene matches: 5. This CDR3 contains 14 residues. The germline CDR1 and CDR2 sequences are SGHRS and YFSETQ. CDR3 in amino acids: CASSLDYRGSEQYF. The CDR3 DNA is TGCGCCAGCAGCTTGGATTACAGGGGGAGCGAGCAGTACTTC.

The chain is built from TRBV6-5 and TRBJ2-5; D gene ambiguous. The V gene's germline CDR1 is MNHEY and CDR2 SVGAGI. The CDR3 covers 12 residues. V was trimmed by 4 bases and J by 7 bases, leaving 10 bases between them. CDR3 nucleotides: TGTGCCAGCAGTTCAACCGTCGGGACCCAGTACTTC. Encoded protein: CASSSTVGTQYF.

This clonotype was counted at least ten times. CDR3 region: CASSPRGGGTYEQYF. In DNA, the CDR3 is TGTGCCAGCTCACCCCGGGGAGGGGGGACCTACGAGCAGTACTTC. V usage is TRBV18 and J usage is TRBJ2-7, with TRBD2 as a possible D gene (7 bases). The CDR3 contains 15 residues. From germline, CDR1 is KGHSH and CDR2 LQKENI. Trimming took 3 bases from V and 2 from J, leaving 14 bases between them.

This clonotype was detected ten times or more. The V and J genes are TRBV28 and TRBJ2-7; perhaps TRBD2 as D (6 bases). CDR3 length: 13 residues. From germline, CDR1 is MDHEN and CDR2 SYDVKM. Deletions cut 5 bases from V and 2 bases from J, with 10 bases between. The CDR3 coding sequence is TGTGCCAGCAGTACGGGACTTCCCTACGAGCAGTACTTC. Amino acids: CASSTGLPYEQYF.

V usage is TRBV4-1 and J usage is TRBJ2-4; 7 bases are a match to TRBD1. Trimming cost V 0 bases and J 3 bases; bases outside gene matches: 8. CDR3 size: 17 residues. The germline V gene has CDR1 MGHRA and CDR2 YSYEKL. CDR3 region: CASSQDVRGLGKNIQYF. CDR3 nucleotide sequence: TGCGCCAGCAGCCAAGATGTCAGGGGGTTAGGCAAAAACATTCAGTACTTC.

This clonotype was picked up a small number of times. V and J are TRBV5-1 and TRBJ2-6; no firm D call. The CDR3 length is 16 residues. In germline, CDR1 is SGHRS, CDR2 YFSETQ. With 1 base removed from V and 1 base from J, the gap between germline ends came to 9 bases. CDR3 region: CASSLTPASGANVLTF. CDR3 nucleotide sequence: TGCGCCAGCAGCTTGACGCCAGCGTCTGGGGCCAACGTCCTGACTTTC.

To note about this clonotype: A much larger clone lies one base from this, so it may be a read error. The chain links TRBV11-2 to TRBJ2-1; D not certain. The CDR3 consists of 14 residues. Germline assignment: CDR1 SGHAT and CDR2 FQNNGV. V was cut by 6 bases and J by 2 bases, with 11 bases left in between. The CDR3: CASRLPNTYNEQFF. The CDR3 nucleotides are TGTGCCAGCAGATTACCAAATACCTACAATGAGCAGTTCTTC.

V gene TRBV19 combines with J gene TRBJ2-1; 9 bases fit TRBD2. With V trimmed by 5 bases and J by 10 bases, 9 bases remained unmatched. CDR1 and CDR2 (germline): LNHDA, SQIVND (reference sequence). CDR3 length: 14 amino acids. For the CDR3, the DNA is TGTGCCAGTAGTCCGGGACTAGCTCTTTCCGAGCAGTTCTTC. This encodes CASSPGLALSEQFF.